Following are 9 T cell receptor beta chains from one sample sequenced in a study of CD8+ T cells in alopecia areata. Regarding treatment: oral pan-JAK inhibitor, 5-10 mg twice daily. Extraction of RNA preceded its reverse transcription into cDNA, which served as the sequencing template. The method was immunoSEQ multiplex PCR; TCRdb's version includes in-frame clones alone and lacks a portion of them. Among about 110,000 clones listed, 84% were seen once. The sequencing used CD8+ T cells sorted from blood, collected at week 24, from a patient treated with tofacitinib. The receptors were gathered from a human donor with alopecia areata.

DNA for the CDR3: TGTGCCAGCAGCTTAGTGGGTCCGAGCCTCGAGCAGTACTTC. Amino acid sequence: CASSLVGPSLEQYF. This rearrangement joins TRBV11-2 to TRBJ2-7; D unclear. Between the trimmed V and J ends, which lost 1 base and 6 bases, there was a span of 13 bases. CDR3 size: 14 residues. Germline V CDR1 and CDR2: SGHAT, FQNNGV. Full variable domain (remainder filled in from reference TRBV11-2 and TRBJ2-7): EAGVAQSPRYKIIEKRQSVAFWCNPISGHATLYWYQQILGQGPKLLIQFQNNGVVDDSQLPKDRFSAERLKGVDSTLKIQPAKLEDSAVYLCASSLVGPSLEQYFGPGTRLTVT.

This clone was found once. The final CDR3 position lacks the conserved phenylalanine or tryptophan, pointing to a likely read error. It is unclear where the CDR3 begins or ends on the DNA, so no DNA is shown, and the CDR3 is as TCRdb lists it. The V gene is TRBV20-1, the J gene TRBJ1-1; the D call in the table, TRBD1, was not verified against the DNA. Inclusive of both ends, the CDR3 amounts to 8 amino acids. Germline V CDR1 and CDR2: DFQATT, SNEGSKA (reference sequence). CDR3: CTFKGEIS.

In its sample, this clone was seen a few times. The V call is TRBV7-8, the J call TRBJ2-1, with 8 bases fitting TRBD2. The CDR3 runs to 15 residues. V trimming: 5 bases; J trimming: 5 bases; junction bases outside the gene matches: 8. Germline values: CDR1 SGHVS, CDR2 FQNEAQ. The CDR3 protein is CASSQSPGGDNEQFF. The DNA of the CDR3 is TGTGCCAGCAGCCAGAGTCCGGGGGGGGACAATGAGCAGTTCTTC.

V is TRBV13 and J is TRBJ2-7; possible D gene TRBD1, 5 bases. The CDR3 consists of 15 residues. The germline V gene encodes CDR1 PRHDT and CDR2 FYEKMQ (reference sequence). The ends were cut back, 3 bases at V and 4 bases at J, with 16 bases in the middle. The CDR3 coding sequence is TGTGCCAGCAGCTTGGGCAGGGCATCAGTGTACGAGCAGTACTTC. Its translation: CASSLGRASVYEQYF.

This clone appeared a few times. The chain is built from TRBV27 and TRBJ2-1; D possibly corresponds to TRBD2 (6 bases). The CDR3 runs to 16 residues. The germline V and J ends were trimmed by 2 bases and 7 bases, with 18 bases remaining between them. Germline lookup yields CDR1 MNHEY and CDR2 SMNVEV (reference sequence). The CDR3 reads CASSLPPWRGVNEQFF. CDR3 coding DNA: TGTGCCAGCAGTTTACCTCCCTGGCGGGGTGTAAATGAGCAGTTCTTC.

In regard to this clone: One end of the junction does not line up with germline, which may come from a read error. V and J are TRBV4-2 and TRBJ2-7; 7 nucleotides line up with TRBD1. The germline V gene has CDR1 LGHNA and CDR2 YNFKEQ. The CDR3 runs 11 residues. Here the CDR3 DNA reads TGTGCCAGCAGCCAAGGACAGGGCTTACACTTC. Translated, it gives CASSQGQGLHF.

This clone appeared once. V and J are TRBV27 and TRBJ1-1; 8 bases agree with TRBD1. The V and J ends lost 7 bases and 6 bases, in that order; junction bases with no gene match: 10. Germline-derived CDR1 and CDR2 are MNHEY and SMNVEV (reference sequence). This CDR3 contains 14 residues. CDR3 bases: TGTGCCAGCAAGACTCAGGGGGCTGAGGCTGAAGCTTTCTTT. This encodes CASKTQGAEAEAFF.

The V gene is TRBV29-1, the J gene TRBJ1-1; the D gene is possibly TRBD1 (6 bases). CDR3 length equals 15 residues. Germline loops: CDR1 SQVTM, CDR2 ANQGSEA. Deletions cut 7 bases from V and 4 bases from J, with 22 bases between. The CDR3, as DNA: TGCAGCGCCGTTCCTGTTGGGGGGCCAGGCACTGAAGCTTTCTTT. Translation: CSAVPVGGPGTEAFF.

The V and J genes are TRBV6-1 and TRBJ2-4; TRBD2 aligns across 8 bases. With 0 bases clipped from V and 6 bases from J, the junction kept 4 bases outside the gene matches. CDR3 length: 15 amino acids. The V gene's germline CDR1 is MNHNS and CDR2 SASEGT. Written as DNA, the CDR3 is TGTGCCAGCAGTGAAGCCAGCGGGGGCCTAAACATTCAGTACTTC. Amino acids: CASSEASGGLNIQYF.